This T cell receptor beta chain originates from a study of blood T cells in healthy people across ages. The second PCR ran roughly 6 to 11 cycles with a sample-barcoded 5' primer and J-beta primers. TCRdb reprocessed the 5' RACE reads via MiXCR and lists one record per CDR3 protein. The sample records 750,000 to 950,000 distinct CDR3 sequences, 29% being singletons. There are 14 residues in the CDR3. Trimming took 3 bases from V and 2 from J, leaving 11 bases between them. Per germline, CDR1 SEHNR and CDR2 FQNEAQ (reference sequence). The same specimen was also included in a second study, on T cells of mothers and their children. Per that paper: The sample comes from fewer than 10 healthy Caucasian donors: mothers and children.

The sequence was obtained from a woman aged 40 to 50 in good health. The chain joins TRBV7-9 to TRBJ2-7; a possible D gene is TRBD1 (5 bases). Sequencing input: blood. DNA for the CDR3: TGTGCCAGCAGCTTTCCGGCCAGGGCCTACGAGCAGTACTTC. Amino acid sequence: CASSFPARAYEQYF.